Each of the 19 T cell receptor beta chains below was sequenced from the same sample in a study of T-cell reconstitution after alpha-beta-depleted transplantation in children. During its preparation, the TCRbeta library received unique molecular identifiers. TCRdb redid the calling of the PCR reads with MiXCR, one entry per CDR3 protein. The sample shows around 580,000 distinct CDR3 sequences, approximately 22% of them seen only once. This specimen was PBMCs, mostly from graft donor cells, taken 360 days after TCRalphabeta/CD19-depleted stem cell transplant. The receptors were sampled from a boy under two years old who had a stem cell transplant for acute myeloid leukemia, so the T cells may come from the graft donor.

This clonotype was counted a single time. The chain has TRBV28 and TRBJ2-7; D may be TRBD2 (6 bases). The CDR3 sequence is 16 residues long. V lost 3 bases and J 0 bases, leaving 15 bases between the germline ends. CDR1 and CDR2 from the germline V gene are MDHEN and SYDVKM. Here the CDR3 reads CASSFGEAAPSYEQYV. The DNA of the CDR3 is TGTGCCAGCAGTTTCGGGGAGGCAGCCCCCTCCTACGAGCAGTACGTC.

The chain recombines TRBV12-3 or TRBV12-4 with TRBJ2-5, with D unresolved. The CDR3 runs to 15 residues. V lost 6 bases to trimming and J lost 4 bases, with 18 bases between them. CDR3 nucleotide sequence: TGTGCCAGCAGCTCCCTTCGACAAGGCCCAGAGACCCAGTACTTC. Translation: CASSSLRQGPETQYF.

The chain couples TRBV20-1 to TRBJ2-7, with 9 bases that match TRBD1. Germline CDR1 and CDR2: DFQATT and SNEGSKA (reference sequence). Trimming removed 0 bases from V and 5 bases from J; junction bases left unmatched: 8. The CDR3 consists of 15 residues. CDR3 in DNA: TGCAGTGCTAGAGATCTGGGGGGACAGGGAAACGAGCAGTACGTC. It specifies CSARDLGGQGNEQYV.

The genes are TRBV20-1 and TRBJ2-1, with 10 bases identical to TRBD2. The V segment lost 2 bases and the J segment 4 bases; nucleotides outside the gene matches: 8. CDR3 length equals 16 residues. The germline V gene encodes CDR1 DFQATT and CDR2 SNEGSKA (reference sequence). The CDR3 is CSARRSLAGVYNEQFF. In DNA, the CDR3 is TGCAGTGCTAGACGCTCCCTAGCGGGGGTGTACAATGAGCAGTTCTTC.

This chain connects TRBV11-3 to TRBJ2-1, with D perhaps matching TRBD1 or TRBD2 (6 bases each). Germline CDR1 reads SGHNT; CDR2 reads YENEEA. The CDR3 spans 17 residues. Between the trimmed V and J ends, which lost 6 bases and 7 bases, there was a span of 25 bases. CDR3 sequence reads: CASSFGGSWGAGNEQFF. CDR3 nucleotide sequence: TGTGCCAGCAGTTTTGGGGGTAGCTGGGGGGCGGGGAATGAGCAGTTCTTC.

V usage is TRBV9 and J usage is TRBJ2-2; D is unresolved. The CDR3 consists of 15 residues. Trimming took off 3 bases at V and 7 bases at J, with 16 bases between the two ends. Germline V CDR1 and CDR2: SGDLS, YYNGEE. For the CDR3, the DNA is TGTGCCAGCAGCGCACTCCCCGAACTTCTCGGGGAGCTGTTTTTT. This translates into CASSALPELLGELFF.

The chain links TRBV29-1 to TRBJ1-2; 7 bases are shared with TRBD1. From germline, CDR1 is SQVTM and CDR2 ANQGSEA. The CDR3 runs 14 residues. The V gene end was trimmed by 6 bases and the J gene end by 5 bases; junction bases not matched to a gene: 12. The CDR3, as DNA: TGCAGCGTCCTTAAGGGGGCGAACGGGTATGGCTACACCTTC. Its translation is CSVLKGANGYGYTF.

V is TRBV7-8 and J is TRBJ1-2; weak D call: TRBD1 (5 bases). The germline V gene has CDR1 SGHVS and CDR2 FQNEAQ. CDR3 size: 16 residues. V lost 7 bases and J lost 3, with 21 bases in between. This chain's CDR3 is CASTGRQGESDYGYTF. The DNA for the CDR3 is TGTGCCAGCACCGGAAGGCAGGGAGAGTCGGACTATGGCTACACCTTC.

There are a few counts of this clonotype. The chain is built from TRBV6-1 and TRBJ2-1; 7 bases are a match to TRBD1. CDR3 size: 18 residues. V gave up 4 bases and J gave up 3 bases; unmatched junction bases: 15. From germline, CDR1 is MNHNS and CDR2 SASEGT. The CDR3 reads CASSGTGTAYRHYNEQFF. The CDR3 DNA sequence: TGTGCCAGCAGTGGGACAGGCACAGCGTACCGACACTACAATGAGCAGTTCTTC.

The CDR3 nucleotides are TGTGCCAGCGGGAAGGACTGGAATAAACTGTTTTTT. Translation gives CASGKDWNKLFF. The chain is built from TRBV12-3 or TRBV12-4 and TRBJ1-4; D call uncertain. Trimming took 8 bases from V and 11 from J, leaving 15 bases between them. The CDR3 spans 12 residues.

A few counts support this clonotype. The chain combines TRBV4-1 with TRBJ2-1; 12 positions match TRBD2. Losses at the gene ends were 9 bases for V and 10 bases for J; bases not matched to a gene: 10. The germline V gene encodes CDR1 MGHRA and CDR2 YSYEKL. This CDR3 contains 14 residues. CDR3 sequence (DNA): TGCGCCAGTACGTTGGGACTAGCGGGCTACGAGCAGTTCTTC. It is translated as CASTLGLAGYEQFF.

This clonotype turned up a few times. The J gene is TRBJ1-6, the V gene TRBV6-1, with D uncertain. The CDR3 runs 13 residues. CDR1 is MNHNS, CDR2 SASEGT, per germline. With 6 bases removed from V and 5 bases from J, the gap between germline ends came to 8 bases. The CDR3 DNA follows: TGTGCCAGCAGCTCAGGTCATAATTCACCCCTCCACTTT. The encoded protein is CASSSGHNSPLHF.

Ten or more counts support this clonotype. This sequence joins TRBV28 and TRBJ2-5; a possible D gene is TRBD2 (5 bases). The germline V and J ends were trimmed by 6 bases and 4 bases, with 18 bases remaining between them. The V gene's germline CDR1 is MDHEN and CDR2 SYDVKM. The CDR3 spans 15 residues. CDR3 sequence (DNA): TGTGCCAGCAGAAACTGGACGGGGTTTCGAGAGACCCAGTACTTC. Translating gives CASRNWTGFRETQYF.

This clonotype has more than one count but fewer than ten. The V and J genes are TRBV29-1 and TRBJ2-1; TRBD1 agrees at 8 bases. The CDR3 consists of 12 residues. Germline V gene sequence: CDR1 SQVTM, CDR2 ANQGSEA. CDR3 protein: CSGTGVQWEQFF. CDR3 nucleotides: TGCAGTGGGACAGGAGTACAATGGGAGCAGTTCTTC.

The chain couples TRBV7-9 to TRBJ1-2, with D possibly matching TRBD1 (5 bases). Germline-derived CDR1 and CDR2 are SEHNR and FQNEAQ (reference sequence). Between the trimmed V and J ends, which lost 1 base and 3 bases, there was a span of 12 bases. This CDR3 contains 15 residues. This CDR3 is CASSLGGGTDYGYTF. DNA for the CDR3: TGTGCCAGCAGCTTAGGTGGAGGGACCGACTATGGCTACACCTTC.

Ten or more counts support this clonotype. J is TRBJ1-2 and V is TRBV28; D call uncertain. Trimming stripped 6 bases from V and 1 base from J, with 6 bases between. The germline V gene encodes CDR1 MDHEN and CDR2 SYDVKM. The CDR3 length is 12 residues. The CDR3 here is CASRTDNYGYTF. The CDR3 nucleotides read TGTGCCAGCAGAACCGATAACTATGGCTACACCTTC.

The gene calls are TRBV20-1 and TRBJ1-5; the D gene is possibly TRBD1 (6 bases). V shed 3 bases and J shed 9 bases, with 18 bases lying between them. This CDR3 is built from 14 residues. Germline CDR1 DFQATT, CDR2 SNEGSKA (reference sequence). In DNA, the CDR3 is TGCAGTGCTAGTGGGGACAAGGGGGTCCCGCCCCAGCATTTT. Protein product: CSASGDKGVPPQHF.

This clonotype was seen many times. The chain employs TRBV5-1 and TRBJ1-5, with D possibly TRBD1 on 5 matching bases. Trimming stripped 2 bases from V and 2 bases from J, with 8 bases between. CDR1 is SGHRS and CDR2 is YFSETQ in the germline V gene. The CDR3 covers 14 residues. The CDR3 sequence is CASSFGAGNQPQHF. The CDR3 nucleotides read TGCGCCAGCAGCTTTGGGGCGGGCAATCAGCCCCAGCATTTT.

This clonotype was found many times. CDR3 loop: CASSSFSGANEQFF. In DNA form, the CDR3 reads TGTGCCAGCAGTTCCTTCTCGGGGGCCAATGAGCAGTTCTTC. This chain connects TRBV6-5 to TRBJ2-1; D possibly matches TRBD1 or TRBD2 (6 bases each). The CDR3 runs 14 residues. V lost 4 bases and J lost 6, with 13 bases in between. Germline V gene data show CDR1 as MNHEY and CDR2 as SVGAGI.